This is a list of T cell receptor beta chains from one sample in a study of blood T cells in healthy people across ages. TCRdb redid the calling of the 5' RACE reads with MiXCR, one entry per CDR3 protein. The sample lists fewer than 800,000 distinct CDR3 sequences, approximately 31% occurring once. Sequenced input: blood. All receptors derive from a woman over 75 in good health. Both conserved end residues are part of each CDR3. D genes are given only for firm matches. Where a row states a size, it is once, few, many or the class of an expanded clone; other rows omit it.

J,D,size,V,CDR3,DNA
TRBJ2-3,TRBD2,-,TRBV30,CASTGLAGVTDTQYF,TGTGCATCGACGGGGCTAGCGGGGGTTACAGATACGCAGTATTTT
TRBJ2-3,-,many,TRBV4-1,CASSQLEDTQYF,TGCGCCAGCAGCCAACTAGAAGATACGCAGTATTTT
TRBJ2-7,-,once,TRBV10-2,CASSEEISYEQYF,TGCGCCAGCAGCGAGGAAATCTCCTACGAGCAGTACTTC
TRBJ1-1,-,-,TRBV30,CAWIEWVGVNTEAFF,TGTGCCTGGATTGAGTGGGTCGGAGTGAACACTGAAGCTTTCTTT
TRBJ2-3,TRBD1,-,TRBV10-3,CAISESGTGEENTDTQYF,TGTGCCATCAGTGAGTCCGGGACAGGGGAGGAGAACACAGATACGCAGTATTTT
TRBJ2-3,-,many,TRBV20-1,CSARDPTSFLPGDTQYF,TGCAGTGCTAGAGATCCCACTAGCTTTCTCCCCGGGGATACGCAGTATTTT
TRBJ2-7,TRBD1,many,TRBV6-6,CASSDRASYEQYF,TGTGCCAGCAGTGACAGGGCCTCCTACGAGCAGTACTTC
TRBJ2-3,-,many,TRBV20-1,CSAPNADTQYF,TGCAGTGCCCCGAATGCGGATACGCAGTATTTT
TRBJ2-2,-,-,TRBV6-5,CASSYSTMIGTDANTGELFF,TGTGCCAGCAGTTACTCCACAATGATCGGGACGGACGCGAACACCGGGGAGCTGTTTTTT
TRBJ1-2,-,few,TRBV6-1,CATQGIGDGYTF,TGTGCCACTCAGGGGATTGGAGATGGCTACACCTTC
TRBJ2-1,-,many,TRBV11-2,CASSLQGNSYNEQFF,TGTGCCAGCAGCCTACAGGGTAACTCCTACAATGAGCAGTTCTTC
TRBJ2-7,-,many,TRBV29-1,CSVGSGVGHEQYF,TGCAGCGTTGGGTCCGGGGTTGGGCACGAGCAGTACTTC
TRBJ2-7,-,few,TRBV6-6,CASSPSGVAISYEQYF,TGTGCCAGCAGTCCTTCAGGAGTAGCGATATCCTACGAGCAGTACTTC
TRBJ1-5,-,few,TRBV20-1,CSARAGTLLYSNQPQHF,TGCAGTGCTAGAGCCGGGACCCTACTTTATAGCAATCAGCCCCAGCATTTT
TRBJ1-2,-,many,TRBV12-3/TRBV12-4,CASSELAGVGYTF,TGTGCCAGCAGTGAATTGGCAGGGGTCGGCTACACCTTC
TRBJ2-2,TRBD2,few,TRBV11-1,CASSFGTSGRNTGELFF,TGTGCCAGCAGCTTTGGGACTAGCGGGCGGAACACCGGGGAGCTGTTTTTT
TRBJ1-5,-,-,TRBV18,CASSLAGPGQPQHF,TGTGCCAGCTCTCTGGCGGGGCCAGGTCAGCCCCAGCATTTT
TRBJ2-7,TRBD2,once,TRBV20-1,CSASRLAGHEQYF,TGCAGTGCTTCCAGACTAGCGGGACACGAGCAGTACTTC
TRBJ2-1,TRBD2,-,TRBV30,CARWGGGAPNEQFF,TGTGCCAGATGGGGCGGGGGGGCCCCCAATGAGCAGTTCTTC
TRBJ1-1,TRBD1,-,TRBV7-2,CASSRTIQGASVEAFF,TGTGCCAGCAGCCGAACCATCCAGGGGGCGTCGGTTGAAGCTTTCTTT
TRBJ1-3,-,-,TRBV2,CASRGKRNTIYF,TGTGCCAGCAGGGGGAAGAGAAACACCATATATTTT
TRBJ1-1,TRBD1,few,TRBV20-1,CSASGATRGLGAFF,TGCAGTGCTAGTGGGGCGACGAGGGGGCTTGGAGCTTTCTTT
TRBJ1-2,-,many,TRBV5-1,CASSLEANYGYTF,TGCGCCAGCAGCTTGGAGGCCAACTATGGCTACACCTTC
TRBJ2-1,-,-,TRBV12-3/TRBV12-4,CASSLDLSYNEQFF,TGTGCCAGCAGTTTAGACCTATCCTACAATGAGCAGTTCTTC
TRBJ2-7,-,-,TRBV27,CASSLLQGSPYEQYF,TGTGCCAGCAGTTTACTCCAGGGATCTCCCTACGAGCAGTACTTC
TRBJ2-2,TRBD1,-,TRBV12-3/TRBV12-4,CASSYRGGGTGELFF,TGTGCCAGCAGCTATCGAGGGGGCGGCACCGGGGAGCTGTTTTTT
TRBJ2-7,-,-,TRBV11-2,CASSARDAIGAEQYF,TGTGCCAGCAGCGCCCGGGACGCCATAGGAGCCGAGCAGTACTTC
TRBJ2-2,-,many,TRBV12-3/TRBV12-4,CAIMRFRTGELFF,TGTGCCATAATGAGGTTTAGGACCGGGGAGCTGTTTTTT
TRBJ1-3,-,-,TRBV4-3,CASSLSRENTIYF,TGCGCCAGCAGCCTCTCCCGTGAAAACACCATATATTTT
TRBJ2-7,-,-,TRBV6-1,CASSLRGRGGYSYEQYF,TGTGCCAGCAGCCTCAGGGGGAGGGGCGGTTACTCCTACGAGCAGTACTTC
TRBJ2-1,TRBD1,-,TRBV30,CAWSYPTGVGETQFF,TGTGCCTGGAGCTACCCGACAGGGGTGGGAGAGACCCAGTTCTTC
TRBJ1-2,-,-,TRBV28,CASSQTGPVNYGYTF,TGTGCCAGCAGTCAAACAGGGCCCGTTAACTATGGCTACACCTTC
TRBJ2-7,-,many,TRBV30,CARGATYEQYF,TGTGCCCGCGGGGCAACCTACGAGCAGTACTTC
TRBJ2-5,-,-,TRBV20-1,CSARRAGEETQYF,TGCAGTGCTAGGCGGGCAGGGGAAGAGACCCAGTACTTC
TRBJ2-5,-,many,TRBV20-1,CSARKSEQETQYF,TGCAGTGCTAGGAAGTCTGAACAAGAGACCCAGTACTTC
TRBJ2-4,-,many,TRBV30,CAWSVRRSGEGYF,TGTGCCTGGAGTGTACGTCGATCTGGGGAAGGGTACTTC
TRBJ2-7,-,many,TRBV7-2,CASSSPLGSFGYEQYF,TGTGCCAGCAGCTCCCCCTTAGGGTCCTTTGGGTACGAGCAGTACTTC
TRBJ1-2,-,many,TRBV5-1,CASSLTAQGAQFYGYTF,TGCGCCAGCAGCTTGACCGCTCAGGGAGCCCAATTCTATGGCTACACCTTC
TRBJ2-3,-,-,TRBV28,CASSYRVYPDTQYF,TGTGCCAGCAGTTACCGGGTATACCCAGATACGCAGTATTTT
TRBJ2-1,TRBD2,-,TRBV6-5,CASSVPAGGSYEQFF,TGTGCCAGCAGTGTCCCAGCGGGGGGGTCGTATGAGCAGTTCTTC
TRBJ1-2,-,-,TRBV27,CASSAYRTNYGYTF,TGTGCCAGCAGTGCTTATAGGACTAACTATGGCTACACCTTC
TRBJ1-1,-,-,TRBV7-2,CASSPLGGRAEAFF,TGTGCCAGCAGCCCCCTTGGGGGGAGGGCTGAAGCTTTCTTT